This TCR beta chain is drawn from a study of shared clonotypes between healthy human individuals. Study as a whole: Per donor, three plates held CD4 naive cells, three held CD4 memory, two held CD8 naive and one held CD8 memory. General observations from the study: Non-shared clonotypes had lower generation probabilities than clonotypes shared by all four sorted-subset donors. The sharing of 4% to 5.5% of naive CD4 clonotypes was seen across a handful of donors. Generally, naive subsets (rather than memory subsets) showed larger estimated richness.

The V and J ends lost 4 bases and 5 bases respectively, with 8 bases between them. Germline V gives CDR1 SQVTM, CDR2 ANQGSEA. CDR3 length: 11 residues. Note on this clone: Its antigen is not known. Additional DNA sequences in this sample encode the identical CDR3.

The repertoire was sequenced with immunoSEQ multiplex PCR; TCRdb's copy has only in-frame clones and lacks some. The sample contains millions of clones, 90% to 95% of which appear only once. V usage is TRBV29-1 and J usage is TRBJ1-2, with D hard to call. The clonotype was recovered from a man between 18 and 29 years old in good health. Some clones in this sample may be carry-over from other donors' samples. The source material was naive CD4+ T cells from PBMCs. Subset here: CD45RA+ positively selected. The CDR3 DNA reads TGCAGCGTTGGCGGGCTTTATGGCTACACCTTC. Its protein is CSVGGLYGYTF. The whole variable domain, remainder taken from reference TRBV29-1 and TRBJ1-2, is SAVISQKPSRDICQRGTSLTIQCQVDSQVTMMFWYRQQPGQSLTLIATANQGSEATYESGFVIDKFPISRPNLTFSTLTVSNMSPEDSSIYLCSVGGLYGYTFGSGTRLTVV.